What follows are 8 T cell receptor beta chains derived from one specimen sequenced in a study of patients and donors after allogeneic stem cell transplantation. TCRdb reprocessed the RT-PCR reads with MiXCR, giving one entry per CDR3 protein. The table shows some 960,000 distinct CDR3 sequences, with more than 15% occurring only once. The sample comprised blood, either unsorted or a sorted T cell fraction (not recorded which). These receptors were taken from a human donor who was either an allogeneic HSCT recipient or a stem cell or donor lymphocyte infusion donor (not recorded which). It is not recorded whose cells these are; they may come from a transplant donor.

This clonotype was counted between two and nine times. The chain employs TRBV3-1 and TRBJ2-1; 7 bases are shared with TRBD2. The germline V gene has CDR1 LGHDT and CDR2 YNNKEL (reference sequence). This CDR3 spans 13 amino acids. V trimming: 0 bases; J trimming: 8 bases; junction bases outside the gene matches: 1. The CDR3 is CASSQDRGDEQFF. The CDR3 DNA sequence: TGTGCCAGCAGCCAAGATCGGGGGGATGAGCAGTTCTTC.

CDR3 coding DNA: TGTGCCAGCATCTTTGGGAGGGGGGTCTACGAGCAGTACTTC. This codes for CASIFGRGVYEQYF. The genes are TRBV28 and TRBJ2-7; D is possibly TRBD2 (7 bases). V dropped 7 bases and J dropped 3 bases, with 16 bases sitting between them. The CDR3 sequence is 14 residues long. Per germline, CDR1 MDHEN and CDR2 SYDVKM. Using reference TRBV28 and TRBJ2-7 for the parts outside the CDR3, the full variable domain is DVKVTQSSRYLVKRTGEKVFLECVQDMDHENMFWYRQDPGLGLRLIYFSYDVKMKEKGDIPEGYSVSREKKERFSLILESASTNQTSMYLCASIFGRGVYEQYFGPGTRLTVT.

The gene calls are TRBV20-1 and TRBJ2-5, with TRBD1 identical over 8 bases. CDR3 length: 15 amino acids. After removal of 0 bases from V and 5 bases from J, the junction contained 8 bases not matched to a gene. Germline CDR1 is DFQATT and CDR2 is SNEGSKA (reference sequence). The CDR3 reads CSARDSGRGRETQYF. CDR3 nucleotide sequence: TGCAGTGCTAGAGATTCCGGCAGGGGGCGGGAGACCCAGTACTTC.

This clonotype has a handful of counts. The chain recombines TRBV11-2 with TRBJ2-7; no clear D gene. This CDR3 has 15 amino acids. Germline values: CDR1 SGHAT, CDR2 FQNNGV. V was pared by 0 bases and J by 0 bases, with 9 bases between. CDR3 coding DNA: TGTGCCAGCAGCTTAGAACGGCGAACCTCCTACGAGCAGTACTTC. It specifies CASSLERRTSYEQYF.

This clonotype was observed a few times. The chain employs TRBV10-3 and TRBJ2-2; 11 bases are shared with TRBD2. With V trimmed by 0 bases and J by 6 bases, 6 bases remained unmatched. From germline, CDR1 is ENHRY and CDR2 SYGVKD. This CDR3 spans 17 amino acids. The CDR3 coding sequence is TGTGCCATCAGTGAGTCTTTAACTAGCGGGAGACCCGGGGAGCTGTTTTTT. Encoded protein: CAISESLTSGRPGELFF.

This clonotype has a handful of counts. The chain links TRBV25-1 to TRBJ2-4, with TRBD2 as a possible D gene (7 bases). Per germline, CDR1 MGHDK and CDR2 SYGVNS. The CDR3 is made up of 15 amino acids. V was trimmed by 4 bases and J by 9 bases, leaving 19 bases between them. The CDR3 protein is CASSGPGTTRGIQYF. In DNA form, the CDR3 reads TGTGCCAGCAGTGGGCCCGGGACTACCAGGGGCATTCAGTACTTC.

The rearrangement uses TRBV24-1 and TRBJ1-5; 10 nucleotides match TRBD1. The length of the CDR3 is 14 residues. V gave up 2 bases and J gave up 11 bases; unmatched junction bases: 5. Germline CDR1 and CDR2: KGHDR and SFDVKD. CDR3 DNA sequence: TGTGCCACCAGTGATTCAAGGGACAGGGGAACCCAGCATTTT. The encoded protein is CATSDSRDRGTQHF.

The chain carries TRBV10-2 and TRBJ2-5; 7 bases agree with TRBD2. Germline CDR1 reads WSHSY; CDR2 reads SAAADI. With V trimmed by 5 bases and J by 5 bases, 8 bases remained unmatched. The CDR3 covers 14 residues. CDR3 residues: CASSLGGRVETQYF. The CDR3 coding sequence is TGCGCCAGCAGTTTGGGCGGGAGAGTGGAGACCCAGTACTTC.